The clone carrying this TCR beta chain was observed at least ten times. The V gene's germline CDR1 is MDHEN and CDR2 SYDVKM. The CDR3 spans 16 residues. V was clipped by 5 bases and J by 10 bases, with 24 bases between them. The data derive from a study of human T cells and chemical hapten exposure. The time point denotes: healthy volunteer bleed at 2 weeks. Unfractionated whole blood yielded the extracted total RNA. The library tagged each cDNA molecule with unique molecular identifiers. From the RACE reads, TCRdb called clonotypes with MiXCR, one entry per CDR3 protein. Of 45,000 or so distinct CDR3 sequences detected, 3.5% to 5% appear once; the ten largest clones hold roughly 5.2%.

Sequenced input: whole blood. The rearrangement links TRBV28 to TRBJ2-1; D may be TRBD2 (6 bases). The receptor was derived from a human donor in good health. Some clones in this sample may be carry-over from other donors' samples. In nucleotides, the CDR3 is TGTGCCAGCAGTGCCCCGGGGCCAGGTGCGGCGGGAGAGCAGTTCTTC. The encoded protein is CASSAPGPGAAGEQFF. Supplemented by reference TRBV28 and TRBJ2-1, the full variable domain reads DVKVTQSSRYLVKRTGEKVFLECVQDMDHENMFWYRQDPGLGLRLIYFSYDVKMKEKGDIPEGYSVSREKKERFSLILESASTNQTSMYLCASSAPGPGAAGEQFFGPGTRLTVL.